This record concerns one T cell receptor beta chain sequence. Its antigen is currently unknown. Germline lookup yields CDR1 GTSNPN and CDR2 SVGIG (reference sequence). The CDR3 spans 14 residues. The ends were cut back, 0 bases at V and 4 bases at J, with 10 bases in the middle. This specimen belongs to a study of T cell responses to AZD1222 COVID-19 vaccine. Sequencing was performed with immunoSEQ multiplex PCR; in TCRdb, only in-frame clones are kept and a portion is missing. The table lists about 92,000 clones, about 89% of them singletons. Findings of the study overall: At baseline, seropositivity was found in only a handful of AZD1222 recipients.

The sequencing used peripheral blood, collected on day 0 of AZD1222 vaccination. The TCR comes from an adult in good health. The chain has TRBV30 and TRBJ1-5, with a possible D match to TRBD1 (6 bases). DNA for the CDR3: TGTGCCTGGAGTGTACAGGGTGGGAATCAGCCCCAGCATTTT. It translates to CAWSVQGGNQPQHF.